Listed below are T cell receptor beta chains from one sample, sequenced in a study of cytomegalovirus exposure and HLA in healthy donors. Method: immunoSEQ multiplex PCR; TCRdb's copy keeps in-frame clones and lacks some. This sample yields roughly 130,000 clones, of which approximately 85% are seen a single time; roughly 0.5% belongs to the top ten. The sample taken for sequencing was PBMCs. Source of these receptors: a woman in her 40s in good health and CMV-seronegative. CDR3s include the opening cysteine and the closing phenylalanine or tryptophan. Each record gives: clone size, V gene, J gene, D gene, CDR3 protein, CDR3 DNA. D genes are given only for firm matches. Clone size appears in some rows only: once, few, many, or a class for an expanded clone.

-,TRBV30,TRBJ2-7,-,CAWSVGGTSYEQYF,TGTGCCTGGAGTGTTGGCGGGACCTCCTACGAGCAGTACTTC
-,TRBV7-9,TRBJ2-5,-,CASSLQGEETQYF,TGTGCCAGCAGCCTACAGGGAGAGGAGACCCAGTACTTC
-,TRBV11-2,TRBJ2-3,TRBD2,CASSRNPGTSGDTQYF,TGTGCCAGCAGCCGCAACCCCGGGACTAGCGGTGATACGCAGTATTTT
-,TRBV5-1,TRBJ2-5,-,CASSLTGEETQYF,TGCGCCAGCAGCCTAACCGGGGAAGAGACCCAGTACTTC
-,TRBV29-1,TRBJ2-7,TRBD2,CSFSPSGRREQYF,TGCAGCTTCTCACCTAGCGGGAGACGGGAGCAGTACTTC
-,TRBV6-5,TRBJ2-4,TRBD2,CASSRSGKKKNIQYF,TGTGCCAGCAGTCGCAGCGGGAAGAAGAAAAACATTCAGTACTTC
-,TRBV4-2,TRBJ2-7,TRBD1,CATPWDSLIYEQYF,TGTGCCACCCCCTGGGACAGTCTAATTTACGAGCAGTACTTC
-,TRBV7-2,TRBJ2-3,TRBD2,CASSLEGTSGIDTQYF,TGTGCCAGCAGCTTAGAAGGGACTAGCGGGATTGATACGCAGTATTTT
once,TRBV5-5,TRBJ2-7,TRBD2,CASSLRLAGDVSYEQYF,TGTGCCAGCAGCTTGCGACTAGCGGGAGACGTCTCCTACGAGCAGTACTTC
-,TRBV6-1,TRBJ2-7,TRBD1,CASISWTGGSYEQYF,TGTGCCAGCATTAGCTGGACAGGGGGTTCCTACGAGCAGTACTTC
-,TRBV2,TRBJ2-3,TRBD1,CASSPTGQGTDTQYF,TGTGCCAGCAGCCCCACGGGACAGGGCACAGATACGCAGTATTTT
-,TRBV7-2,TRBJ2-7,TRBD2,CASSFVAAGHYEQYF,TGTGCCAGCAGCTTCGTCGCAGCGGGGCACTACGAGCAGTACTTC
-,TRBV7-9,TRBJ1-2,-,CSSSLTIDGYTF,TGTTCCAGCAGTCTGACAATCGATGGCTACACCTTC
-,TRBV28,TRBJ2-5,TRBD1,CASSPGQGQETQYF,TGTGCCAGCAGTCCCGGACAGGGGCAAGAGACCCAGTACTTC
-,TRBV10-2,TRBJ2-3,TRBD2,CASKEAGVPTDTQYF,TGCGCCAGCAAGGAAGCGGGAGTTCCCACAGATACGCAGTATTTT
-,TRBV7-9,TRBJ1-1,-,CASSPTGFFDTEAFF,TGTGCCAGCAGCCCTACAGGGTTTTTTGACACTGAAGCTTTCTTT
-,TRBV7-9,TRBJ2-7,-,CASSFRQGLDEQYF,TGTGCCAGCAGCTTTAGGCAGGGGCTCGACGAGCAGTACTTC
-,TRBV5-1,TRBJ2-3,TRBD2,CASSPRLAGLRTDTQYF,TGCGCCAGCAGCCCTCGACTAGCGGGGCTCCGCACAGATACGCAGTATTTT
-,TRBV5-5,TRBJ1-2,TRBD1,CASSLAPGQSYGYTF,TGTGCCAGCAGCTTAGCTCCGGGACAGAGCTATGGCTACACCTTC
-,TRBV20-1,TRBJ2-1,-,CSTVQNDEQFF,TGCAGTACAGTTCAGAACGATGAGCAGTTCTTC
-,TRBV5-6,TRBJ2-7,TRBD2,CASSRETSFDEQYF,TGTGCCAGCTCCCGAGAGACTAGCTTCGACGAGCAGTACTTC
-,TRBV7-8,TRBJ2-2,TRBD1,CASRGTGGVTGELFF,TGTGCCAGCCGCGGGACAGGGGGCGTCACCGGGGAGCTGTTTTTT
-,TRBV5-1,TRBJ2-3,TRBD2,CASSFGGSPPDTQYF,TGCGCCAGCAGCTTCGGCGGGAGTCCCCCAGATACGCAGTATTTT
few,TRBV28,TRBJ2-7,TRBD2,CASRDGTSLREQYF,TGTGCCAGCAGGGACGGGACTAGTCTCCGCGAGCAGTACTTC
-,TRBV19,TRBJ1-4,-,CASRSRERGEKLFF,TGTGCCAGTAGAAGCCGGGAACGGGGGGAAAAACTGTTTTTT
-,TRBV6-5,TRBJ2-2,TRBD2,CASTVSGGNTGELFF,TGTGCCAGCACCGTTAGCGGGGGGAACACCGGGGAGCTGTTTTTT
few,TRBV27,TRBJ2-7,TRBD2,CASRGGTTFHEQYF,TGTGCCAGCCGGGGGGGTACAACATTCCACGAGCAGTACTTC
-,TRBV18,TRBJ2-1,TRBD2,CASSPGLAGGDNEQFF,TGTGCCAGCTCACCGGGACTAGCGGGAGGCGACAATGAGCAGTTCTTC
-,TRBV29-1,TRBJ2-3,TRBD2,CSVVGLAGEHTDTQYF,TGCAGCGTTGTGGGACTAGCGGGAGAACACACAGATACGCAGTATTTT
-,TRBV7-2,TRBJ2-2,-,CASSSPLVGELFF,TGTGCCAGCAGCTCACCTCTAGTCGGGGAGCTGTTTTTT
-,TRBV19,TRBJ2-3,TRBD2,CASSSGLAGATQYF,TGTGCCAGTAGCTCGGGACTGGCGGGAGCTACGCAGTATTTT
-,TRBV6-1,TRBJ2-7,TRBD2,CASRVAGANYEQYF,TGTGCCAGCAGGGTAGCGGGGGCCAACTACGAGCAGTACTTC
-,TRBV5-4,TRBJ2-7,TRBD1,CASSSSGQGPEQYF,TGTGCCAGCAGCTCGTCGGGACAGGGACCCGAGCAGTACTTC
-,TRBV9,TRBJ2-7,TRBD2,CASSVVAGEQYF,TGTGCCAGCAGCGTAGTAGCGGGCGAGCAGTACTTC
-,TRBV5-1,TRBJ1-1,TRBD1,CASSNGQGVTEAFF,TGCGCCAGCAGCAACGGACAGGGAGTCACTGAAGCTTTCTTT
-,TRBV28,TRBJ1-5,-,CASSLGGSNQPQHF,TGTGCCAGCAGTTTAGGGGGGTCCAATCAGCCCCAGCATTTT
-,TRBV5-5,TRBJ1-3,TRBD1,CASSPGTGERNTIYF,TGTGCCAGCAGCCCTGGGACAGGGGAGAGAAACACCATATATTTT
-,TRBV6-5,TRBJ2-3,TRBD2,CASSPGTSGRDTQYF,TGTGCCAGCAGCCCGGGGACTAGCGGGAGGGATACGCAGTATTTT
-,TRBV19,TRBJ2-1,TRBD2,CASSTGTSGYNEQFF,TGTGCCAGTAGTACCGGGACTAGCGGGTACAATGAGCAGTTCTTC
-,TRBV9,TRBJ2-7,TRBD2,CASGFSGAPYEQYF,TGTGCCAGCGGTTTTAGCGGGGCCCCCTACGAGCAGTACTTC
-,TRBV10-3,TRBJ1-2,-,CAISPYEDGYTF,TGTGCCATCAGCCCCTATGAGGATGGCTACACCTTC
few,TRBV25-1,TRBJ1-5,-,CASSGAGAENQPQHF,TGTGCCAGCAGTGGTGCGGGGGCGGAAAATCAGCCCCAGCATTTT
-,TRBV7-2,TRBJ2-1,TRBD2,CASSYRLAGHNEQFF,TGTGCCAGCAGCTATAGACTAGCGGGGCACAATGAGCAGTTCTTC
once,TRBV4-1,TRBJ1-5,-,CASSPPGDQPQHF,TGCGCCAGCAGCCCCCCGGGGGATCAGCCCCAGCATTTT
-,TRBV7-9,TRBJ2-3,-,CASSFLVPGSGTQYF,TGTGCCAGCAGCTTCTTGGTACCGGGATCGGGTACGCAGTATTTT
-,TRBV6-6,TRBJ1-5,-,CASRIDRDQPQHF,TGTGCCAGCAGGATCGACAGAGATCAGCCCCAGCATTTT